The 14 T cell receptor beta chains reported below all come from one sample, sequenced in a study of T cell clonotyping in hematopoietic cell transplantation. Using immunoSEQ multiplex PCR, the repertoire was profiled, and TCRdb retains in-frame clones only, with some absent. The table includes approximately 70,000 clones, roughly 93% detected once. Input material: peripheral blood mononuclear cells. Source of these receptors: a man between 45 and 60 years old in good health. Some clones in this sample may be carry-over from other donors' samples.

CDR3 coding DNA: TGCGCCAGCAGCCAAGAACCGGGACTCCCGGCCGAGCAGTACTTC. It yields the protein CASSQEPGLPAEQYF. V and J are TRBV4-1 and TRBJ2-7, with a weak D call TRBD2 (6 bases). The V end lost 0 bases, the J end lost 6 bases, and 15 bases lay between the germline ends. Germline V CDR1 and CDR2: MGHRA, YSYEKL. The CDR3 is 15 residues long.

The gene calls are TRBV6-5 and TRBJ2-7; 8 positions match TRBD1. The CDR3 loop spans 13 amino acids. Trimming took 6 bases from V and 3 from J; bases not matched to a gene: 4. Germline values: CDR1 MNHEY, CDR2 SVGAGI. CDR3 nucleotides: TGTGCCAGCAGCCGAGGACAGGGCTACGAGCAGTACTTC. It codes for CASSRGQGYEQYF.

J is TRBJ2-7 and V is TRBV27; D is ambiguous. The CDR3 has 12 residues. The germline gives CDR1 MNHEY, CDR2 SMNVEV (reference sequence). The ends were cut back, 10 bases at V and 0 bases at J, with 10 bases in the middle. The CDR3 reads CATATTSYEQYF. The CDR3 nucleotides are TGTGCCACCGCCACGACCTCCTACGAGCAGTACTTC.

The rearrangement joins TRBV30 to TRBJ1-6; unclear D gene. V lost 5 bases to trimming and J lost 0 bases, with 2 bases between them. The CDR3 has 12 residues. Germline values: CDR1 GTSNPN, CDR2 SVGIG (reference sequence). CDR3 coding DNA: TGTGCCTGGGGCTCCTATAATTCACCCCTCCACTTT. It codes for CAWGSYNSPLHF.

The chain uses TRBV15 and TRBJ2-2; 7 nucleotides line up with TRBD1. V lost 0 bases, J lost 5 bases, and 9 bases stayed unmatched. The CDR3 has 17 residues. Germline loops: CDR1 LNHNV, CDR2 YYDKDF (reference sequence). This CDR3 reads CATSRDRATGHTGELFF. The CDR3 DNA is TGTGCCACCAGCAGAGATCGGGCGACAGGGCATACCGGGGAGCTGTTTTTT.

This clone was observed a single time. The V and J genes are TRBV5-6 and TRBJ1-2; 9 bases map to TRBD1. V gave up 4 bases and J gave up 6 bases; unmatched junction bases: 10. This CDR3 is 15 amino acids long. The germline V gene encodes CDR1 SGHDT and CDR2 YYEEEE. The CDR3: CASSPPGQGMNGYTF. The DNA for the CDR3 is TGTGCCAGCAGCCCGCCGGGACAGGGAATGAATGGCTACACCTTC.

The CDR3 spells CASSLDRGQSHYGYTF. The CDR3 coding sequence is TGTGCCAGCAGCTTAGATCGGGGACAGAGTCACTATGGCTACACCTTC. V is TRBV7-2 and J is TRBJ1-2; 7 bases match TRBD1. Germline CDR1 SGHTA, CDR2 FQGNSA. The J segment lost 3 bases and the V segment lost 1 base, leaving 8 bases of the junction unmatched. There are 16 residues in the CDR3. The whole variable domain, filled in from reference TRBV7-2 and TRBJ1-2, reads GAGVSQSPSNKVTEKGKDVELRCDPISGHTALYWYRQSLGQGLEFLIYFQGNSAPDKSGLPSDRFSAERTGGSVSTLTIQRTQQEDSAVYLCASSLDRGQSHYGYTFGSGTRLTVV.

The rearrangement links TRBV7-9 to TRBJ1-1, with D perhaps matching TRBD1 (6 bases). The CDR3 consists of 15 residues. Trimming pared 3 bases from V and 0 bases from J, leaving 11 bases between. Germline V lookup: CDR1 SEHNR, CDR2 FQNEAQ (reference sequence). This CDR3 is CASSFRDKMNTEAFF. CDR3 in DNA: TGTGCCAGCAGCTTTCGGGACAAGATGAACACTGAAGCTTTCTTT.

This clone was observed a single time. The V call is TRBV19, the J call TRBJ2-5; TRBD1 matches at 7 bases. The V gene's germline CDR1 is LNHDA and CDR2 SQIVND (reference sequence). The V segment lost 5 bases and the J segment 2 bases; nucleotides outside the gene matches: 8. The CDR3 length is 15 residues. CDR3: CASSGSGTVQETQYF. DNA of the CDR3: TGTGCCAGTAGTGGGTCCGGGACAGTTCAAGAGACCCAGTACTTC.

This clone was seen just once. The gene calls are TRBV7-3 and TRBJ1-1; 7 bases are shared with TRBD1. Germline loops: CDR1 SGHTA, CDR2 FQGTGA. With V trimmed by 1 base and J by 3 bases, 5 bases remained unmatched. The CDR3 spans 15 residues. CDR3 DNA sequence: TGTGCCAGCAGCTTAAACAGGGGCAGAGACACTGAAGCTTTCTTT. This gives the protein CASSLNRGRDTEAFF.

This clone is a singleton in its sample. The rearrangement links TRBV6-1 to TRBJ2-2, with D hard to call. Germline V lookup: CDR1 MNHNS, CDR2 SASEGT. The CDR3 covers 13 residues. Trimming took off 8 bases at V and 1 base at J, with 8 bases between the two ends. In DNA, the CDR3 is TGTGCCAGCCGGGTCGGGAACACCGGGGAGCTGTTTTTT. This translates into CASRVGNTGELFF.

The chain recombines TRBV6-1 with TRBJ1-5, with D uncertain. V was clipped by 4 bases and J by 4 bases, with 5 bases between them. CDR1 and CDR2 from the germline V gene are MNHNS and SASEGT. This CDR3 contains 12 residues. The CDR3 nucleotides read TGTGCCAGCAGTGTAGGGAATCAGCCCCAGCATTTT. As protein: CASSVGNQPQHF.

The chain joins TRBV9 to TRBJ1-1; no definite D call. Trimming took 0 bases from V and 7 from J, leaving 10 bases between them. Germline values: CDR1 SGDLS, CDR2 YYNGEE. The CDR3 totals 13 residues. The CDR3 DNA sequence: TGTGCCAGCAGCGTAGCCCCAGACGGTGAAGCTTTCTTT. Translation gives CASSVAPDGEAFF.

The chain uses TRBV6-7 and TRBJ1-2; TRBD1 aligns across 7 bases. TRBV6-7 falls under the ORF class, with uncertain function. V lost 5 bases and J lost 1; bases outside the gene matches: 10. The CDR3 consists of 16 residues. The CDR3 sequence is CASSPDGTALNYGYTF. CDR3 nucleotide sequence: TGTGCCAGCAGTCCCGACGGGACAGCCCTTAACTATGGCTACACCTTC.